This entry is about one T cell receptor (beta chain). Antigen: not known. With 4 bases clipped from V and 12 bases from J, the junction kept 7 bases outside the gene matches. Per germline, CDR1 SGHVS and CDR2 FQNEAQ. CDR3 size: 14 residues. The sample originates from a study of T cells after yellow fever vaccination. Turning to the study itself: Those fractions that held only low numbers of cells were prepared using the SMART-Seq v4 Ultra Low Input RNA kit. Overall study findings and caveats: A minor fraction of clonotypes spanned both CD4 and CD8 compartments. Subsequent to the booster, the majority of primary-vaccination clones reappeared (96% CD4, 70% to 90% CD8).

TCRdb used MiXCR to reprocess the 5' RACE reads, holding one entry per CDR3 protein. The sample records 120,000 or so distinct CDR3 sequences, about 8.8% being singletons. This receptor was identified in a man younger than 35 who received the YFV17D yellow fever vaccine. The V and J genes are TRBV7-8 and TRBJ1-6, with 9 bases that match TRBD1. The sample was CD8+ T cells sorted from PBMCs, taken on the day of the yellow fever booster vaccination. CDR3 sequence reads: CASSSGTGIGPLHF. The CDR3 coding sequence is TGTGCCAGCAGCTCCGGGACAGGGATAGGACCCCTCCACTTT.